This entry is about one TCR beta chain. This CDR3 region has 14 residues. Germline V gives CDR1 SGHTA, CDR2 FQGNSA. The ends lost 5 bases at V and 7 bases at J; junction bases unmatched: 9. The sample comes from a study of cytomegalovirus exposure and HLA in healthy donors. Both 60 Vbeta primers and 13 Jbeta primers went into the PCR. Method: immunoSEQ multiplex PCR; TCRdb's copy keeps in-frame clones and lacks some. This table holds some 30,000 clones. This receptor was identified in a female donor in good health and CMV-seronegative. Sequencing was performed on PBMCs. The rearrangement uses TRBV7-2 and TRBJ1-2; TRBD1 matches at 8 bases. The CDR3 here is CASSPDGQGGGYTF. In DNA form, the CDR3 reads TGTGCCAGCAGCCCGGATGGACAGGGCGGTGGCTACACCTTC.